The 29 T cell receptor beta chains in this list originate from one sample, sequenced in a study of CD8 T cells in Susac syndrome. Reverse transcription of about 0.45 to 1 ug RNA used random hexamers. One entry per CDR3 protein results from TCRdb running MiXCR on the immunoSEQ multiplex PCR reads. The data contain 200,000 to 250,000 distinct CDR3 sequences, approximately 95% of them singletons. Sequenced input: CD4+ T cells from PBMCs. These receptors originate from a human donor with multiple sclerosis.

The chain is built from TRBV5-1 and TRBJ1-1; possibly TRBD1 for D (6 bases). Germline loops: CDR1 SGHRS, CDR2 YFSETQ. Trimming removed 7 bases at V and 1 base at J, with 11 bases between. The CDR3 runs to 13 residues. Written as DNA, the CDR3 is TGCGCCAGCTCCGGGACAACGAACACTGAAGCTTTCTTT. Amino acid sequence: CASSGTTNTEAFF.

The rearrangement joins TRBV9 to TRBJ2-5, with D perhaps matching TRBD2 (5 bases). Germline-derived CDR1 and CDR2 are SGDLS and YYNGEE. This CDR3 region has 13 residues. Trimming removed 3 bases at V and 4 bases at J, with 10 bases between. The CDR3 here is CASSAIGGETQYF. The CDR3 DNA reads TGTGCCAGCAGCGCGATAGGAGGAGAGACCCAGTACTTC.

The V and J genes are TRBV15 and TRBJ1-2; D gene unclear. The germline V and J ends were trimmed by 1 base and 5 bases, with 11 bases remaining between them. The CDR3 spans 14 residues. Germline V CDR1 and CDR2: LNHNV, YYDKDF (reference sequence). CDR3 in amino acids: CATSRVRSEYGYTF. The DNA of the CDR3 is TGTGCCACCAGCAGAGTACGATCTGAATATGGCTACACCTTC.

This chain uses TRBV14 with TRBJ2-7; 10 nucleotides match TRBD1. The CDR3 loop spans 14 amino acids. In germline, CDR1 is SGHDN, CDR2 FVKESK. After removal of 4 bases from V and 6 bases from J, the junction contained 6 bases not matched to a gene. The CDR3 is CASSRGQGLVEQYF. In DNA, the CDR3 is TGTGCCAGCAGCCGGGGACAGGGGTTAGTCGAGCAGTACTTC.

The V call is TRBV4-1, the J call TRBJ2-3, with D uncertain. Germline-derived CDR1 and CDR2 are MGHRA and YSYEKL. The CDR3 sequence is 14 residues long. V shed 0 bases and J shed 0 bases, with 4 bases lying between them. The CDR3 bases are TGCGCCAGCAGCCAAGATCACAGCACAGATACGCAGTATTTT. Amino acid sequence: CASSQDHSTDTQYF.

The chain recombines TRBV30 with TRBJ2-3, with unresolved D. The CDR3 spans 12 residues. The V and J ends lost 0 bases and 4 bases respectively, with 5 bases between them. Germline loops: CDR1 GTSNPN, CDR2 SVGIG (reference sequence). As DNA, the CDR3 is TGTGCCTGGAGTGTGGCAGCAGATACGCAGTATTTT. It encodes CAWSVAADTQYF.

This sequence joins TRBV20-1 and TRBJ2-1, with TRBD2 matching over 8 bases. The CDR3 length is 15 residues. Looked up from germline, CDR1 is DFQATT and CDR2 is SNEGSKA (reference sequence). Unmatched junction bases numbered 9, after V lost 0 bases and J lost 8 bases. The DNA of the CDR3 is TGCAGTGCTAGAGATCATGGGACTAGTCATCATGAGCAGTTCTTC. This sequence encodes CSARDHGTSHHEQFF.

This chain joins TRBV29-1 and TRBJ2-7, with D perhaps TRBD2 (6 bases). Germline CDR1 and CDR2: SQVTM and ANQGSEA. Trimming left V 5 bases short and J 4 bases short, with 24 bases between. The CDR3 runs 16 residues. CDR3 loop: CSVRRAGGEGPYEQYF. For the CDR3, the DNA is TGCAGCGTTCGGCGCGCCGGGGGAGAGGGCCCGTACGAGCAGTACTTC.

The V and J genes are TRBV6-5 and TRBJ2-7, with TRBD1 identical over 10 bases. Germline CDR1 MNHEY, CDR2 SVGAGI. Trimming removed 4 bases from V and 7 bases from J; junction bases left unmatched: 10. This CDR3 spans 15 amino acids. CDR3 nucleotides: TGTGCCAGCAGTTGGGCTAGACAGGGGGCCGGGGAGCAGTACTTC. Its protein is CASSWARQGAGEQYF.

V and J are TRBV4-2 and TRBJ2-3; D is unresolved. The V end lost 1 base, the J end lost 1 base, and 6 bases lay between the germline ends. Germline V lookup: CDR1 LGHNA, CDR2 YNFKEQ. The CDR3 sequence is 14 residues long. CDR3 residues: CASSQVDGTDTQYF. The CDR3 coding sequence is TGTGCCAGCAGCCAAGTCGACGGCACAGATACGCAGTATTTT.

This chain connects TRBV23-1 to TRBJ1-5; the D is unclear. TRBV23-1 is an open reading frame, and its role is uncertain. The germline V and J ends were trimmed by 0 bases and 0 bases, with 18 bases remaining between them. CDR3 length: 19 amino acids. CDR3 nucleotides: TGCGCCAGCAGTCAATCAGAATCTACCCAGATATTTAGCAATCAGCCCCAGCATTTT. Protein product: CASSQSESTQIFSNQPQHF.

This chain links TRBV20-1 with TRBJ1-1; D gene unclear. The germline CDR1 and CDR2 sequences are DFQATT and SNEGSKA (reference sequence). This CDR3 is built from 13 residues. V lost 3 bases to trimming and J lost 6 bases, with 14 bases between them. The DNA for the CDR3 is TGCAGTGCTAGGTCGTATGGCGGTCCTGAAGCTTTCTTT. Protein product: CSARSYGGPEAFF.

V usage is TRBV30 and J usage is TRBJ1-1; unclear D gene. Germline CDR1 and CDR2: GTSNPN and SVGIG (reference sequence). The CDR3 has 15 residues. The V end lost 0 bases, the J end lost 0 bases, and 11 bases lay between the germline ends. CDR3 amino acids: CAWSVSRPVNTEAFF. In DNA, the CDR3 is TGTGCCTGGAGTGTAAGCCGGCCAGTGAACACTGAAGCTTTCTTT.

The rearrangement links TRBV20-1 to TRBJ1-2; D is undetermined. Trimming left V 0 bases short and J 4 bases short, with 9 bases between. In germline, CDR1 is DFQATT, CDR2 SNEGSKA (reference sequence). This CDR3 comprises 13 residues. Written as DNA, the CDR3 is TGCAGTGCTAGAGATGTCGCCAGCTATGGCTACACCTTC. It translates to CSARDVASYGYTF.

The chain is built from TRBV27 and TRBJ2-7; D is unclear. Trimming pared 2 bases from V and 2 bases from J, leaving 7 bases between. The CDR3 is 13 amino acids. CDR1 is MNHEY, CDR2 SMNVEV, per germline (reference sequence). The CDR3 DNA reads as TGTGCCAGCAGTTTACGGGCCCCCTACGAGCAGTACTTC. This codes for CASSLRAPYEQYF.

This chain connects TRBV27 to TRBJ1-2, with D possibly being TRBD1 (5 bases). V gave up 8 bases and J gave up 0 bases, with 13 bases separating them. This CDR3 comprises 14 residues. Germline V gene lookup returns CDR1 MNHEY and CDR2 SMNVEV (reference sequence). CDR3 nucleotide sequence: TGTGCCAGCTGCTCCGGGACGACTAACTATGGCTACACCTTC. Protein sequence: CASCSGTTNYGYTF.

The rearrangement links TRBV5-1 to TRBJ2-7, with TRBD2 as a possible D gene (5 bases). The CDR3 consists of 14 residues. From germline, CDR1 is SGHRS and CDR2 YFSETQ. The V end lost 4 bases, the J end lost 3 bases, and 14 bases lay between the germline ends. CDR3 sequence (DNA): TGCGCCAGCAGCGAATCGTCCGGGGTCTACGAGCAGTACTTC. Its translation: CASSESSGVYEQYF.

This chain uses TRBV6-1 with TRBJ1-1; D call uncertain. Trimming shortened V by 6 bases and J by 8 bases, and 4 bases separated the two germline ends. The germline V gene encodes CDR1 MNHNS and CDR2 SASEGT. CDR3 length: 9 amino acids. CDR3 sequence reads: CASRTEAFF. CDR3 sequence (DNA): TGTGCCAGCAGGACAGAAGCTTTCTTT.

V gene TRBV12-3 or TRBV12-4 combines with J gene TRBJ1-1, with D possibly being TRBD1 (5 bases). This CDR3 region has 14 residues. V lost 3 bases, J lost 4 bases, and 12 bases lay in between. The CDR3 DNA follows: TGTGCCAGCAGTTTGGGCAGGGTAAGCACTGAAGCTTTCTTT. Protein sequence: CASSLGRVSTEAFF.

The chain joins TRBV5-6 to TRBJ1-5, with 8 bases fitting TRBD1. CDR1 is SGHDT, CDR2 YYEEEE, per germline. The ends lost 0 bases at V and 3 bases at J; junction bases unmatched: 2. This CDR3 spans 15 amino acids. CDR3 nucleotides: TGTGCCAGCAGCTTGGGCAGGGGGCACAATCAGCCCCAGCATTTT. This sequence encodes CASSLGRGHNQPQHF.

The V gene is TRBV20-1, the J gene TRBJ2-1; TRBD2 matches 12 bases. This CDR3 comprises 18 residues. Trimming removed 3 bases from V and 0 bases from J; junction bases left unmatched: 9. Germline V CDR1 and CDR2: DFQATT, SNEGSKA (reference sequence). The CDR3 reads CSARSPSGRVSSYNEQFF. As DNA, the CDR3 is TGCAGTGCTAGGTCCCCTAGCGGGAGGGTCAGCTCCTACAATGAGCAGTTCTTC.

Remarks on this clonotype: Germline and junction disagree at one end, which may indicate a read error. This sequence joins TRBV12-3 or TRBV12-4 and TRBJ2-7; no firm D call. This CDR3 contains 14 residues. CDR3 DNA sequence: TGTGCCAGCAGTTCTCGGACGGCCTCCTCCGAGCAGTACTTC. Encoded protein: CASSSRTASSEQYF.

This chain uses TRBV29-1 with TRBJ2-7; 7 bases map to TRBD2. The germline V gene encodes CDR1 SQVTM and CDR2 ANQGSEA. The J segment lost 5 bases and the V segment lost 5 bases, leaving 9 bases of the junction unmatched. This CDR3 has 13 amino acids. The CDR3, as DNA: TGCAGCGTTACTAGGTCGGGAGGCCACGAGCAGTACTTC. Translated: CSVTRSGGHEQYF.

The V gene is TRBV20-1, the J gene TRBJ1-2, with TRBD1 matching 7 bases. This CDR3 contains 11 residues. With V trimmed by 3 bases and J by 8 bases, 3 bases remained unmatched. CDR1 and CDR2 from the germline V gene are DFQATT and SNEGSKA (reference sequence). This CDR3 is CSARTGLGYTF. DNA of the CDR3: TGCAGTGCTAGGACAGGGCTGGGCTACACCTTC.

The chain is built from TRBV9 and TRBJ1-1; possibly TRBD1 for D (5 bases). With 2 bases removed from V and 0 bases from J, the gap between germline ends came to 11 bases. Germline V gene data show CDR1 as SGDLS and CDR2 as YYNGEE. CDR3 length: 15 residues. CDR3 nucleotides: TGTGCCAGCAGCGTTTCTACAGGACTGAACACTGAAGCTTTCTTT. Protein sequence: CASSVSTGLNTEAFF.

The J gene is TRBJ2-3, the V gene TRBV20-1, with 7 bases lining up with TRBD2. V was clipped by 5 bases and J by 3 bases; unmatched bases: 5. Germline CDR1 and CDR2: DFQATT and SNEGSKA (reference sequence). The CDR3 is 13 residues long. This CDR3 is CSARGSLTDTQYF. CDR3 in DNA: TGCAGTGCTCGCGGGAGTCTGACAGATACGCAGTATTTT.

The chain uses TRBV3-1 and TRBJ1-1; no clear D. The germline V gene encodes CDR1 LGHDT and CDR2 YNNKEL (reference sequence). The CDR3 consists of 11 residues. V was trimmed by 5 bases and J by 4 bases, leaving 5 bases between them. The CDR3 nucleotides read TGTGCCAGCAGCACCCCCACTGAAGCTTTCTTT. Protein: CASSTPTEAFF.

The chain has TRBV9 and TRBJ2-1, with 7 bases fitting TRBD2. Looked up from germline, CDR1 is SGDLS and CDR2 is YYNGEE. The CDR3 extends over 15 amino acids. Trimming took 7 bases from V and 0 from J; bases not matched to a gene: 7. The CDR3 is CASAISGASYNEQFF. The CDR3 DNA reads TGTGCCAGCGCCATCAGCGGGGCCTCCTACAATGAGCAGTTCTTC.

The gene calls are TRBV11-2 and TRBJ2-5; 7 nucleotides align to TRBD2. J gave up 5 bases and V 3 bases, and 6 bases lay outside the gene matches. Germline-derived CDR1 and CDR2 are SGHAT and FQNNGV. This CDR3 comprises 14 residues. CDR3 DNA: TGTGCCAGCAGCTTCGCAGGGAGGGCGGAGACCCAGTACTTC. This codes for CASSFAGRAETQYF.